A single sample is the source of the 2 T cell receptor beta chains below, sequenced in a study of cytomegalovirus exposure and HLA in healthy donors. The assay was immunoSEQ multiplex PCR, and TCRdb's table has in-frame clones only and misses some. The sample has approximately 59,000 clones, 80% to 95% seen once; the top ten hold about 5.7%. Sequencing was done on a sample of PBMCs. Receptors were obtained from a man younger than 35 in good health and CMV-seropositive.

The chain employs TRBV6-6 and TRBJ2-7; the match to TRBD1 covers 9 bases. The CDR3 extends over 14 amino acids. Looked up from germline, CDR1 is MNHNY and CDR2 is SVGAGI (reference sequence). Germline trimming cut 5 bases from V and 2 bases from J; bases unmatched to any gene: 4. This CDR3 is CASSQTGGTYEQYF. The CDR3 DNA reads as TGTGCCAGCAGTCAGACAGGGGGGACCTACGAGCAGTACTTC.

J is TRBJ2-1 and V is TRBV4-1; D is possibly TRBD2 (6 bases). The ends were cut back, 10 bases at V and 6 bases at J, with 22 bases in the middle. CDR1 is MGHRA, CDR2 YSYEKL, per germline. The CDR3 has 15 amino acids. This chain's CDR3 is CATRQTIAELNEQFF. CDR3 coding DNA: TGCGCCACCAGGCAAACGATAGCGGAACTCAATGAGCAGTTCTTC.